This TCR beta chain came from a study of vaccination effects on CD4 cells after COVID-19. About the research overall: Antigen-specific CD4+ T cell clonotypes were called by their expansion after viral peptide-pool culture in ViraFEST.

Assay used: immunoSEQ multiplex PCR; TCRdb lists only in-frame clones, some missing. The table includes 65,000 to 80,000 clones, 60% to 80% detected once. For this clone: Its antigen is not known.

Trimming removed 5 bases at V and 9 bases at J, with 17 bases between. In germline, CDR1 is MNHNY, CDR2 SVGAGI (reference sequence). CDR3 length equals 15 residues. Study-wide points: The authors studied few convalescent patients and collected no early post-infection timepoints.

Scientists isolated CD4+ T cells after an approximately 9-day culture period ended. Sample: CD4+ T cells from PBMCs cultured without peptide, taken before COVID-19 vaccination. The sequence derives from a human donor who received a COVID-19 vaccine. The chain recombines TRBV6-6 with TRBJ1-6; maybe TRBD1 (5 bases). The CDR3 nucleotides read TGTGCCAGCAGTGGGAGTCCCAGGGAGGGTTCACCCCTCCACTTT. Translation: CASSGSPREGSPLHF.